These T cell receptor beta chains were read from a single sample in a study of tumor-infiltrating lymphocytes in primary liver carcinoma. TCRdb re-analysed the multiplex PCR reads in MiXCR, keeping a single row per CDR3 protein. The sample lists 95,000 to 150,000 distinct CDR3 sequences, 55% to 70% seen once, with roughly 8.1% in the top ten. The specimen sequenced was tumor-adjacent normal liver tissue. Every receptor here comes from a woman aged 60 to 75 with primary liver carcinoma and hepatitis B virus infection. CDR3s include the opening cysteine and the closing phenylalanine or tryptophan. Fields, in order: J gene, D gene, clone size, V gene, CDR3 protein, CDR3 DNA. D genes are given only for firm matches. Only part of the rows carry a size: once, few, many, or a class if the clone is expanded.

TRBJ1-1 . . TRBV12-3/TRBV12-4 CAQKRQGGAEAFF TGTGCCCAAAAAAGGCAGGGAGGAGCTGAAGCCTTCTTT
TRBJ2-3 . few TRBV11-2 CATHPWEDPTDTQYF TGTGCCACCCATCCATGGGAGGATCCCACAGATACGCAGTATTTT
TRBJ2-3 . . TRBV5-4 CASSTPTVDTEYF TGTGCCAGCAGCACCCCGACCGTCGATACGGAGTATTTT
TRBJ2-5 . once TRBV5-5 CAISSPEGETQYF TGTGCCATCAGCTCACCAGAGGGAGAGACCCAGTACTTC
TRBJ2-5 . . TRBV29-1 CSVVTRQETQYF TGCAGCGTTGTCACACGCCAGGAGACCCAGTACTTC
TRBJ2-1 . . TRBV7-6 CASNTTYNEQFF TGTGCCAGCAACACGACCTACAATGAGCAGTTCTTC
TRBJ2-5 . many TRBV4-2 CASSQDLGARETQYF TGTGCCAGCAGCCAAGATCTGGGCGCGCGGGAGACCCAGTACTTC
TRBJ2-7 TRBD1 once TRBV29-1 CSVQGVIPFEQYF TGCAGCGTTCAGGGGGTTATTCCCTTCGAGCAGTATTTC
TRBJ2-2 . . TRBV4-2 CAGSQDWGGSIGELFF TGTGCCGGCAGCCAAGATTGGGGGGGCTCCATCGGGGAGCTGTTTTTT
TRBJ2-1 . . TRBV10-2 CASRALESMNAQFF TGCGCCAGCAGGGCCCTCGAGTCCATGAATGCGCAGTTCTTC
TRBJ1-5 . medium-sized TRBV11-2 CASSLGPSGAENQPQHF TGTGCCAGCAGCTTAGGCCCATCGGGGGCTGAGAATCAGCCCCAGCATTTT
TRBJ1-1 . . TRBV6-6 CASILSTEAFF TGTGCCAGCATCTTAAGTACTGAAGCTTTCTTT
TRBJ1-2 TRBD1 few TRBV18 CASSGQEAYGYTF TGTGCCAGCTCTGGACAGGAAGCCTATGGCTACACCTTC
TRBJ1-1 . once TRBV15 CATSFRLSPEAFF TGTGCCACCAGCTTCAGGCTCTCCCCTGAAGCTTTCTTT
TRBJ2-7 TRBD2 . TRBV11-2 CASNSQRTSGPTHEQYF TGTGCCAGCAATTCACAACGGACTAGCGGGCCGACCCACGAGCAGTACTTC
TRBJ2-1 TRBD2 . TRBV28 CASTHSEFSGRMSSYNEQFF TGTGCCAGCACCCATTCGGAGTTTAGCGGGAGAATGAGCTCCTACAATGAGCAGTTCTTC
TRBJ2-7 . many TRBV28 CASSKSGSRGEQYF TGTGCCAGCAGCAAATCAGGGTCGAGGGGCGAGCAGTACTTC
TRBJ2-5 . . TRBV7-3 CASSLSTGAEETQYF TGTGCCAGCAGCTTAAGTACCGGGGCGGAGGAGACCCAGTACTTC
TRBJ2-7 . . TRBV12-3/TRBV12-4 CASSLEGGATREQYF TGTGCCAGTAGTCTTGAGGGGGGGGCAACCCGGGAGCAGTACTTC
TRBJ1-5 . many TRBV5-4 CASSFRGQPQHF TGTGCCAGCAGCTTCCGGGGACAGCCCCAGCATTTT
TRBJ2-2 TRBD1 . TRBV29-1 CRAAGGNTGELFF TGCAGAGCGGCAGGGGGGAACACCGGGGAGCTGTTTTTT
TRBJ2-5 TRBD2 once TRBV6-1 CPSSPKRPAGDETQYF TGTCCCAGCAGCCCAAAACGGCCAGCGGGAGACGAGACCCAGTACTTC
TRBJ1-6 TRBD1 . TRBV5-6 CVSSRGQDNSPLRF TGTGTCAGCAGCCGGGGACAGGATAATTCACCCCTCCGCTTT
TRBJ2-1 TRBD2 few TRBV19 CASNLLAGDINEQFF TGTGCCAGTAATCTACTAGCGGGAGATATCAATGAGCAGTTCTTC
TRBJ2-7 TRBD2 once TRBV6-1 CASSEGGSSRKLYF TGTGCCAGCAGTGAAGGCGGGAGTTCCCGCAAGCTGTACTTC
TRBJ2-2 TRBD2 . TRBV12-3/TRBV12-4 CASSPPPAGSIGELFF TGTGCCAGCAGCCCACCACCAGCGGGAAGCATCGGGGAGCTGTTTTTT
TRBJ2-1 . . TRBV11-3 CDSSLYPRGNYEQFF TGTGACAGCAGCTTATATCCCCGGGGGAACTACGAGCAGTTCTTC
TRBJ1-2 . . TRBV11-2 CASSLENTNYGYTF TGTGCCAGTAGCTTAGAGAATACTAACTATGGCTACACCTTC
TRBJ2-5 . many TRBV12-3/TRBV12-4 CASSLTGRGRMETQYF TGTGCCAGCAGTTTGACCGGGAGAGGCCGTATGGAGACCCAGTACTTC
TRBJ1-3 . . TRBV12-3/TRBV12-4 CAGTLPHENTIYF TGTGCCGGCACCCTCCCCCATGAAAACACCATATATTTT
TRBJ1-5 . . TRBV12-3/TRBV12-4 CASSPDRYPNQPQHF TGTGCCAGCAGTCCCGACAGGTACCCCAATCAGCCCCAGCACTTT
TRBJ2-1 TRBD2 few TRBV4-1 CASSSLAGAVDNELFF TGCGCCAGCAGCTCCCTAGCGGGAGCTGTAGACAATGAGCTGTTCTTC
TRBJ1-1 TRBD1 . TRBV12-3/TRBV12-4 CVSSRTGDDTEAFF TGTGTCAGTAGCAGAACAGGGGATGATACTGAAGCTTTCTTT
TRBJ1-6 . . TRBV2 CASIGIGSPLHF TGTGCCAGCATTGGGATTGGTTCACCCCTCCACTTT
TRBJ2-1 TRBD1 many TRBV6-1 CASRGQGRDSYNEQFF TGTGCCAGCAGGGGACAGGGGAGGGACTCCTACAATGAGCAGTTCTTC
TRBJ1-2 TRBD1 . TRBV6-2/TRBV6-3 CVSSETGECGYTF TGTGTCAGCAGTGAAACAGGGGAGTGCGGCTACACCTTC
TRBJ1-1 . . TRBV28 CASSQTTPVNTEAFF TGTGCCAGCAGTCAGACCACTCCCGTGAACACTGAAGCTTTCTTT
TRBJ2-3 . . TRBV29-1 CSVGADSTDMQYF TGCAGCGTTGGGGCCGATAGCACAGATATGCAGTATTTT
TRBJ2-3 . . TRBV11-2 CASSQVVRGGDTQYF TGTGCCAGCAGCCAGGTGGTGAGAGGTGGAGATACGCAGTATTTT
TRBJ2-3 TRBD2 once TRBV6-2/TRBV6-3 CASSWTSRRADTQYF TGTGCCAGTAGTTGGACTAGCAGGAGGGCAGATACGCAGTATTTT
TRBJ2-3 . many TRBV7-9 CASSTQLVADTQYF TGTGCCAGCAGCACCCAATTGGTGGCAGATACGCAGTATTTT
TRBJ1-4 TRBD1 many TRBV12-3/TRBV12-4 CASSHTGDGNEKLFF TGTGCCAGCAGTCATACAGGGGACGGGAATGAAAAACTGTTTTTT
TRBJ1-1 . . TRBV5-4 CASSLRADCTEAFF TGTGCCAGCAGCTTGAGGGCGGACTGTACTGAAGCTTTCTTT
TRBJ2-1 . . TRBV5-6 CTSSPRPTVPRERFF TGTACCAGCAGCCCGAGGCCAACGGTGCCCAGGGAGCGGTTCTTC
TRBJ2-6 . medium-sized TRBV11-2 CASSPRRQTSGANVLTF TGTGCCAGCAGCCCACGGAGACAGACCTCTGGGGCCAACGTCCTGACTTTC